This T cell receptor beta chain was identified during a study of T cell responses to AZD1222 COVID-19 vaccine. The CDR3 is 11 residues long. V lost 5 bases and J lost 8, with 7 bases in between. This table comes from immunoSEQ multiplex PCR, and its TCRdb copy is limited to in-frame clones, with some not included. The data show 150,000 or so clones, roughly nine tenths seen once. The source of this sequence is an adult in good health. Material: peripheral blood, obtained on day 0 of AZD1222 vaccination. The V and J genes are TRBV12-3 or TRBV12-4 and TRBJ2-1; no reliable D call. DNA for the CDR3: TGTGCCAGCAGTAAGGGCCATGAGCAGTTCTTC. Protein: CASSKGHEQFF.